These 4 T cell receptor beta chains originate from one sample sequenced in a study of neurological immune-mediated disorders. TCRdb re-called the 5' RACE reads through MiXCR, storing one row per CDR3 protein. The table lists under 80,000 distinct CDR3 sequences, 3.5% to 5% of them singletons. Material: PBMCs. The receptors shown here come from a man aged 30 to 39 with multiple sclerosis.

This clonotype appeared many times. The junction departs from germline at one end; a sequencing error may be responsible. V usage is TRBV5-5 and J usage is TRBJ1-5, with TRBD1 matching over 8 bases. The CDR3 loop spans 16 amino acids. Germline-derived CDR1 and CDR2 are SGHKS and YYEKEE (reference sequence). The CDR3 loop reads CASSSVASGGNQPQNF. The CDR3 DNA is TGTGCCAGCAGTTCAGTTGCGTCAGGGGGCAATCAGCCCCAGAATTTT.

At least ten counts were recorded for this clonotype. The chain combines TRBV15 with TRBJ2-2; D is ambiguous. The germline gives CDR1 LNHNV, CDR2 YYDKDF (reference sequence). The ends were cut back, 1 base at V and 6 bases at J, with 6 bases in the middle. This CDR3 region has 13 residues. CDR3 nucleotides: TGTGCCACCAGCAGAGTCGGGCCCGGGGAGCTGTTTTTT. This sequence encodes CATSRVGPGELFF.

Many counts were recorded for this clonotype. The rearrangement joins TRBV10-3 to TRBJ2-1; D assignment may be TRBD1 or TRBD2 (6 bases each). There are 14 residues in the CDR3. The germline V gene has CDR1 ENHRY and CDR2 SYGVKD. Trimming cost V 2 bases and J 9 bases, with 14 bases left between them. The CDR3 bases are TGTGCCATCAGTGAGGGGGGGCCGAATTTTGAGCAGTTCTTC. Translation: CAISEGGPNFEQFF.

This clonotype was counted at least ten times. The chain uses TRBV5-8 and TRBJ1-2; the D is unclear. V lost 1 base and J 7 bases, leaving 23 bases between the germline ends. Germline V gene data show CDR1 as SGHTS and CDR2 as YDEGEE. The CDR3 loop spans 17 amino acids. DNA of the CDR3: TGTGCCAGCAGCTTGTCGGCCGGAATCGGTGCCAAGGGTGGCTACACCTTC. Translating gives CASSLSAGIGAKGGYTF.